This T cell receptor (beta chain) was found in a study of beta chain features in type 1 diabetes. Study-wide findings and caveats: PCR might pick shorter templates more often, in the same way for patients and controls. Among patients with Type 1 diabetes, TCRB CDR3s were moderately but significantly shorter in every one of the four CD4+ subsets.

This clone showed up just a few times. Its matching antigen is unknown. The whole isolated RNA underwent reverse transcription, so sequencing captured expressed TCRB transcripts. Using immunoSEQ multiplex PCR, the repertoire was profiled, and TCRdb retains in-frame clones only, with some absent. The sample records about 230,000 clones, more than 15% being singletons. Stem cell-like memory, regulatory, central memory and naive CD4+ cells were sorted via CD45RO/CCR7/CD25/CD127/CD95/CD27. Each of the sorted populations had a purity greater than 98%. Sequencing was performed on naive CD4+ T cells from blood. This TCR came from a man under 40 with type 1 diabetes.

The CDR3, as DNA: TGTGCCAGCTCACCTTCGGACAGCACAGATACGCAGTATTTT. Its protein is CASSPSDSTDTQYF. The chain has TRBV18 and TRBJ2-3, with D unresolved. The CDR3 has 14 residues. V lost 3 bases and J lost 0, with 7 bases in between. The germline gives CDR1 KGHSH, CDR2 LQKENI.